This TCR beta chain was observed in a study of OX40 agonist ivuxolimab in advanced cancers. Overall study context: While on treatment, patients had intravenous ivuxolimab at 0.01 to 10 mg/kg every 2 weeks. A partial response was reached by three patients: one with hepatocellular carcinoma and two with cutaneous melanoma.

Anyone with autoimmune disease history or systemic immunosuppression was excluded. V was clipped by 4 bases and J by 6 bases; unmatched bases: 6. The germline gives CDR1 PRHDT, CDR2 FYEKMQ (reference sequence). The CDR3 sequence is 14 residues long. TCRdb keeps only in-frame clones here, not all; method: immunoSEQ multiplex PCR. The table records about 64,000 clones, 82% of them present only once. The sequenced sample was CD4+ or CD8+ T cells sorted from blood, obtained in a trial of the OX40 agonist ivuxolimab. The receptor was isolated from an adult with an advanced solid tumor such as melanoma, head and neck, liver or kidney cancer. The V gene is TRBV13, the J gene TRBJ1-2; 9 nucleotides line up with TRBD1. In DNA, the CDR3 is TGTGCCAGCAGCTCCAGACAGGGGGTAGATGGCTACACCTTC. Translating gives CASSSRQGVDGYTF.